This T cell receptor (beta chain) was identified in a study of identical twins (dated by TCRdb to 2016 to 2017). With respect to the entire study: To test whether fetal clonotypes persist, the study used deep sequencing on TCR alpha and beta repertoires from monozygotic twins, unrelated adults of various ages, and cord blood. To rule out contamination, replicate twin experiments were performed at different times with different library preparation protocols. Findings and caveats that apply to the study as a whole: Compared with coincidental sharing between unrelated individuals, an excess of low generation-probability sequences was observed among out-of-frame TCR alpha sequences shared between twins. Abundant cord blood beta clonotypes had fewer insertions, young adult naive repertoires showed a similar but weaker trend, and memory repertoires showed no such trend. Conclusions relied on cross-sectional statistical analysis, since the same donors could not be followed over many years. In monozygotic twins, out-of-frame TCR alpha sharing was systematically underestimated by recombination models, although the models agreed with sharing between unrelated individuals. In beta out-of-frame sequences, excess twin sharing was weaker, because having fewer shared sequences lowered the signal-to-noise ratio. Zero-insertion analyses could be partly confounded by invariant T cells such as MAIT and iNKT, although diverse VJ usage argued against such confounding for most clonotypes.

Every donor in the study was a healthy Caucasian. The twin cohort comprised three pairs of female monozygotic twins, all aged roughly 18 to 30 years. Positive isolation kits from Invitrogen were used to isolate the CD4+ and CD8+ T cell populations. Taken from cysteine to phenylalanine, the CDR3 has 15 residues. The read is trimmed to its CDR3 DNA, 45 bases read in frame from base 1. CDR1 and CDR2 were assigned from the germline V gene as KGHDR and SFDVKD. V and J are trimmed by 3 bases and 6 bases, and the gene matches miss 1 base of the junction. The library was built by means of 5' RACE. The run used an Illumina HiSeq 2000. Template switching added a universal primer binding site, and the final cDNA carried a unique molecular identifier that allowed TCR cDNA molecules to be counted accurately. First-strand cDNA for TCR alpha and beta chains was synthesized from specific primers in the conserved constant-segment region. To control for contamination, every cDNA library carried two barcodes: a SMART-Mk sample barcode plus Illumina barcodes. TruSeq adapter sequences along with Illumina sample barcodes were introduced in two successive PCR steps. TCR alpha and beta cDNA libraries were sequenced on the Illumina HiSeq platform with custom primers. As for how the authors treated the data: MiGEC was used to process raw reads and extract unique molecular identifiers, and MiXCR was used to find CDR3 positions. Recombination models were inferred per individual with the repgenHMM and IGoR tools using an EM algorithm. The tcR package in R was used for shared clonotype analysis, with sharing normalized by the product of cloneset sizes. Out-of-frame nonproductive sequences were analyzed to study raw recombination free of thymic and clonal selection effects. TCRdb reprocessing: public reads trimmed at Q25 with fastp, clones called with MiXCR, in-frame beta chains kept. Rows are combined by CDR3 protein, so each entry shows the most common genes and DNA. These V and J calls are TCRdb output, not the study's own analysis. This sample gives around 510,000 distinct CDR3 sequences in total; more than 13% of them show up just once. Approximately 0.98% of the sample comes from the top ten.

On this clonotype itself: Its antigen is currently not known. There are no base qualities to consult, and no much larger clone falls within one base.

These same records also appear under a second study, on yellow fever vaccine responses in identical twins. From that second study: According to the authors, in identical twins the way T cells responded to vaccination appeared partly convergent and partly personalized. In the study, vaccine-responding T cell clones were precisely tracked in identical twins.

The sequenced sample was CD4+ T cells sorted from blood. The clonotype comes from a woman aged 18-35 years in good health. The chain links TRBV24-1 with TRBJ2-2, and TRBD1 aligns with 12 junction nucleotides. The CDR3 sequence is CATSDRDRGPGELFF. The nucleotides read TGTGCCACCAGTGATCGGGACAGGGGGCCCGGGGAGCTGTTTTTT.